The 17 T cell receptor beta chains presented below share a single source sample, sequenced in a study of T cell responses to AZD1222 COVID-19 vaccine (dated by TCRdb to about 2021). The time point label, as the study defines it: about 28 days (+/-7) after the second vaccine dose. Reading the label with the study, this specimen's treatment or condition is: meningococcal conjugate vaccine given as trial control. To prepare the library, the immunoSEQ multiplex PCR assay was applied. What TCRdb holds here is the immuneACCESS table cut down to in-frame rearrangements. Part of the clones is not present; checked against another copy, under half of the missing clones reflect an unresolved V gene, and the others are unexplained. Across this sample there are about 180,000 clones, with more than 80% seen only once. In total, the top ten clones hold roughly 4% of the sample. The sample in question was peripheral blood, obtained 28 days after the second dose of the MenACWY control vaccine. The receptors derive from an adult who received the MenACWY meningococcal vaccine as a control.

This rearrangement joins TRBV6-2 or TRBV6-3 to TRBJ1-3; D might be TRBD1 (6 bases). Germline V gives CDR1 MNHEY, CDR2 SVGEGT. This CDR3 contains 14 residues. The V and J ends lost 4 bases and 2 bases respectively, with 9 bases between them. The CDR3 protein is CASSSGQPGNTIYF. The CDR3, as DNA: TGTGCCAGCAGTTCTGGACAGCCTGGAAACACCATATATTTT.

The chain combines TRBV3-1 (or the pseudogene TRBV3-2) with TRBJ1-4; no clear D. This CDR3 contains 14 residues. Germline V gene data show CDR1 as LGHDT and CDR2 as YNNKEL (reference sequence). Trimming left V 0 bases short and J 6 bases short, with 8 bases between. This chain's CDR3 is CASSQEKEDEKLFF. CDR3 sequence (DNA): TGTGCCAGCAGCCAAGAGAAAGAGGATGAAAAACTGTTTTTT.

The rearrangement uses TRBV10-1 and TRBJ2-7; tentatively, D is TRBD1 (5 bases). CDR3 size: 16 residues. Germline loops: CDR1 WNHNN, CDR2 SYGVQD (reference sequence). Trimming removed 10 bases at V and 2 bases at J, with 24 bases between. This CDR3 reads CANLLQASILTYEQYF. As DNA, the CDR3 is TGCGCCAACCTTCTACAGGCTTCCATCCTTACCTACGAGCAGTACTTC.

This clone came up once. This chain links TRBV18 with TRBJ2-7; 9 nucleotides match TRBD2. The CDR3 consists of 14 residues. V lost 3 bases to trimming and J lost 7 bases; unmatched junction nucleotides: 7. Germline V lookup: CDR1 KGHSH, CDR2 LQKENI. The CDR3: CASSPPSGRWEQYF. The DNA of the CDR3 is TGTGCCAGCTCACCTCCCAGCGGGAGGTGGGAGCAGTACTTC.

The chain joins TRBV7-2 to TRBJ1-4; D may be TRBD1 (5 bases). The CDR3 totals 14 residues. Germline loops: CDR1 SGHTA, CDR2 FQGNSA. The V and J ends lost 5 bases and 11 bases respectively, with 18 bases between them. The CDR3 here is CASSPLPRRGKLFF. The CDR3 DNA reads TGTGCCAGCAGCCCCCTCCCTCGTCGGGGGAAACTGTTTTTT.

The rearrangement links TRBV7-3 to TRBJ2-1; 9 bases are shared with TRBD1. There are 15 residues in the CDR3. Germline V gives CDR1 SGHTA, CDR2 FQGTGA. Unmatched junction bases numbered 10, after V lost 5 bases and J lost 8 bases. CDR3 nucleotide sequence: TGTGCCAGCAGCCCAGGGGGACAGGGTGGGTATGAGCAGTTCTTC. Translating gives CASSPGGQGGYEQFF.

The chain uses TRBV7-9 and TRBJ1-5; TRBD1 agrees at 10 bases. With 5 bases clipped from V and 5 bases from J, the junction kept 6 bases outside the gene matches. CDR3 length: 15 residues. Germline V lookup: CDR1 SEHNR, CDR2 FQNEAQ (reference sequence). The chain's CDR3 is CASSTGTGEHQPQHF. The CDR3, as DNA: TGTGCCAGCAGCACCGGGACAGGGGAGCATCAGCCCCAGCATTTT.

Worth noting for this clone: The germline gene is not matched at one end of the junction; a read error may be the cause. The rearrangement uses TRBV7-2 and TRBJ1-2, with D maybe TRBD1 (5 bases). The CDR3 has 15 amino acids. Looked up from germline, CDR1 is SGHTA and CDR2 is FQGNSA. CDR3 nucleotide sequence: TGTGCCAGCAGCTTAGTAGGTGGGGACCCAACGATCCTATTCTTC. This translates into CASSLVGGDPTILFF.

The chain uses TRBV6-2 or TRBV6-3 and TRBJ2-1; the match to TRBD2 covers 12 bases. V shed 5 bases and J 4 bases; nucleotides not matched to a gene: 3. Germline V CDR1 and CDR2: MNHEY, SVGEGT. The CDR3 extends over 15 amino acids. The CDR3 region is CASSALAGGYNEQFF. The CDR3 nucleotides read TGTGCCAGCAGTGCTCTAGCGGGGGGGTACAATGAGCAGTTCTTC.

V and J are TRBV24-1 and TRBJ2-1, with D possibly matching TRBD1 (6 bases). From germline, CDR1 is KGHDR and CDR2 SFDVKD. The V end lost 2 bases, the J end lost 7 bases, and 17 bases lay between the germline ends. This CDR3 is built from 16 residues. In DNA, the CDR3 is TGTGCCACCAGTGATTGGGGACCAGGGGTTGGGAATGAGCAGTTCTTC. The encoded protein is CATSDWGPGVGNEQFF.

The V call is TRBV18, the J call TRBJ2-1; 7 positions match TRBD2. The CDR3 length is 16 residues. Germline loops: CDR1 KGHSH, CDR2 LQKENI. V shed 3 bases and J 6 bases; nucleotides not matched to a gene: 11. The CDR3 DNA follows: TGTGCCAGCTCACCTCCGTCGGGAGGTTTTGCCAATGAGCAGTTCTTC. Translating gives CASSPPSGGFANEQFF.

With respect to this clone: Sequence at one end of the junction differs from germline and may be a read error. The V call is TRBV6-5, the J call TRBJ2-3, with D unclear. CDR1 MNHEY and CDR2 SVGAGI come from the germline V gene. This CDR3 is built from 14 residues. The CDR3: CASSDSTGTDTQYF. The CDR3, as DNA: TGTGCCAGCAGTGACTCGACTGGCACAGATACGCAGTATTTT.

The chain couples TRBV29-1 to TRBJ2-2, with 11 positions matching TRBD1. The CDR3 is 15 residues long. Germline assignment: CDR1 SQVTM and CDR2 ANQGSEA. CDR3 amino acids: CTARTGGANTGELFF. The CDR3 bases are TGCACCGCCCGGACAGGGGGCGCGAACACCGGGGAGCTGTTTTTT.

In its sample, this clone was seen once. The J gene is TRBJ2-2, the V gene TRBV13; D gene uncertain. Germline lookup yields CDR1 PRHDT and CDR2 FYEKMQ (reference sequence). V lost 1 base, J lost 5 bases, and 2 bases lay in between. The CDR3 covers 12 residues. The CDR3 loop is CASSLATGELFF. Written as DNA, the CDR3 is TGTGCCAGCAGCTTAGCTACCGGGGAGCTGTTTTTT.

In its sample, this clone was seen once. This rearrangement joins TRBV28 to TRBJ1-2; no firm D call. The CDR3 runs to 14 residues. V was pared by 8 bases and J by 8 bases, with 21 bases between. CDR1 is MDHEN, CDR2 SYDVKM, per germline. DNA for the CDR3: TGTGCCAGCGGTATCATAACAGCCTCTGGGGGCTACACCTTC. This encodes CASGIITASGGYTF.

The chain links TRBV2 to TRBJ2-3; no firm D call. The V end was cut by 8 bases, the J end by 3 bases, with 15 bases between. The CDR3 has 14 amino acids. In germline, CDR1 is SNHLY, CDR2 FYNNEI. CDR3 bases: TGTGCCAGCGGGAAACTCCGGAGAACAGATACGCAGTATTTT. Protein product: CASGKLRRTDTQYF.

This clone was recorded once. This chain uses TRBV6-5 with TRBJ2-7; 8 bases align to TRBD2. The CDR3 contains 16 residues. Per the germline V gene, CDR1 is MNHEY and CDR2 is SVGAGI. Trimming removed 2 bases from V and 2 bases from J; junction bases left unmatched: 8. The CDR3 nucleotides are TGTGCCAGCAGTTACGATGCGGGAGGCTCCCCCTACGAGCAGTACTTC. Amino acids: CASSYDAGGSPYEQYF.